A selection of T cell receptor beta chains follows, all from one sample in a study of immune evolution from preneoplasia to lung adenocarcinoma. The table came from immunoSEQ multiplex PCR; TCRdb's copy has only in-frame clones and leaves some out. The sample has some 5,000 clones; around 80% are singletons. The sequenced sample was FFPE adjacent normal lung tissue. Source of these receptors: a person between 70 and 80 years old with lung adenocarcinoma. Both conserved end residues are part of each CDR3. A D gene is named only where the DNA matches it firmly. The listing skips clone size in some rows; elsewhere it reads once, few, many or a size class.

d_gene	j_gene	v_gene	abundance	CDR3aa	CDR3nt
NA	TRBJ2-7	TRBV5-8	NA	CASSLASGFNSYEQYF	TGTGCCAGCAGCTTGGCCTCCGGGTTTAACTCCTACGAGCAGTACTTC
NA	TRBJ2-7	TRBV28	NA	CASTGGTYEQYF	TGTGCCAGCACCGGGGGTACGTACGAGCAGTACTTC
NA	TRBJ2-7	TRBV7-8	NA	CASSLRQLYEQYF	TGTGCCAGCAGCTTACGACAGCTCTACGAGCAGTACTTC
NA	TRBJ1-5	TRBV5-8	NA	CASSLGINQPQHF	TGTGCCAGCAGCTTGGGCATCAATCAGCCCCAGCATTTT
TRBD1	TRBJ1-1	TRBV9	NA	CASSVKAGGLTEAFF	TGTGCCAGCAGCGTAAAGGCAGGGGGCTTAACTGAAGCTTTCTTT
NA	TRBJ1-1	TRBV9	NA	CASSVGLGSAEAFF	TGTGCCAGCAGCGTAGGTCTGGGGTCGGCTGAAGCTTTCTTT
NA	TRBJ2-1	TRBV7-6	NA	CASSPSLASSYNEQFF	TGTGCCAGCAGTCCCTCTTTAGCGAGCTCCTACAATGAGCAGTTCTTC
NA	TRBJ2-7	TRBV7-6	NA	CASSLRQGIDEQYF	TGTGCCAGCAGCTTAAGGCAGGGGATTGACGAGCAGTACTTC
TRBD2	TRBJ2-5	TRBV2	NA	CASKGLREVSNQETQYF	TGTGCCAGCAAAGGTTTGCGGGAGGTCTCAAACCAAGAGACCCAGTACTTC
NA	TRBJ2-3	TRBV6-5	large	CASMDTADTQYF	TGTGCCAGCATGGACACGGCAGATACGCAGTATTTT
TRBD1	TRBJ1-4	TRBV6-6	once	CASSSTGASEKLFF	TGTGCCAGCAGCTCCACAGGGGCGAGTGAAAAACTGTTTTTT
NA	TRBJ2-3	TRBV29-1	NA	CSILRDPNHTDTQYF	TGCAGCATCCTCCGGGATCCTAATCACACAGATACGCAGTATTTT
NA	TRBJ1-1	TRBV28	NA	CASLYYSEAFF	TGTGCCAGCTTATACTACTCTGAAGCTTTCTTT
NA	TRBJ1-2	TRBV27	NA	CANERDRPYGYTF	TGTGCCAACGAGAGGGACCGACCCTATGGCTACACCTTC
NA	TRBJ1-3	TRBV7-2	NA	CASSSDRINTIYF	TGTGCCAGCAGCTCGGACAGAATCAACACCATATATTTT
NA	TRBJ2-7	TRBV6-6	NA	CASSLPPAEQYF	TGTGCCAGCAGCCTACCCCCTGCGGAGCAGTACTTC
TRBD2	TRBJ2-3	TRBV6-4	NA	CASSSGLESTDTQYF	TGTGCCAGCAGTTCAGGACTAGAAAGCACAGATACGCAGTATTTT
NA	TRBJ1-3	TRBV28	NA	CASSLLRSSGNTIYF	TGTGCCAGCAGTTTATTGCGGAGTTCTGGAAACACCATATATTTT
NA	TRBJ1-1	TRBV28	NA	CASRWTANTEAFF	TGTGCCAGCAGGTGGACAGCGAACACTGAAGCTTTCTTT
TRBD1	TRBJ1-1	TRBV28	NA	CASIATGRSFEAFF	TGTGCCAGCATAGCGACAGGGAGGAGTTTTGAAGCTTTCTTT
TRBD1	TRBJ2-7	TRBV6-1	NA	CASSAPTGGYEQYF	TGTGCCAGCAGTGCGCCGACAGGGGGCTACGAGCAGTACTTC
TRBD1	TRBJ2-1	TRBV18	NA	CASSPRDSKLNEQFF	TGTGCCAGCTCACCCCGGGACAGCAAACTCAATGAGCAGTTCTTC
NA	TRBJ2-5	TRBV7-2	few	CASSLGGSLATQYF	TGTGCCAGCAGCCTGGGAGGCTCCCTTGCGACCCAGTACTTC
NA	TRBJ1-3	TRBV2	few	CASSEYRSAGNTIYF	TGTGCCAGCAGTGAATATCGCAGCGCTGGAAACACCATATATTTT
TRBD1	TRBJ1-1	TRBV28	NA	CASSQPTGGSEAFF	TGTGCCAGCAGCCAACCCACAGGGGGCTCTGAAGCTTTCTTT
TRBD2	TRBJ2-7	TRBV6-1	NA	CASLLAGVREQYF	TGTGCCAGCCTGTTAGCGGGAGTTCGCGAGCAGTACTTC
TRBD2	TRBJ2-1	TRBV19	NA	CASSPTSGVSYNEQFF	TGTGCCAGTAGCCCGACTAGCGGGGTCTCCTACAATGAGCAGTTCTTC
NA	TRBJ2-3	TRBV7-9	NA	CASSLAGGPGDTQYF	TGTGCCAGCAGCTTAGCGGGGGGGCCGGGAGATACGCAGTATTTT
NA	TRBJ1-6	TRBV7-9	NA	CASSLGTKSPLHF	TGTGCCAGCAGCTTAGGGACTAAATCACCCCTCCACTTT
NA	TRBJ1-5	TRBV7-8	NA	CASSPGGMLSNQPQHF	TGTGCCAGCAGCCCTGGTGGGATGTTGAGCAATCAGCCCCAGCATTTT
NA	TRBJ2-5	TRBV30	NA	CAWIPSRGAVFYSQYF	TGTGCCTGGATTCCTAGTCGGGGGGCGGTTTTTTATTCCCAGTACTTC
TRBD2	TRBJ2-2	TRBV12-5	NA	CASGSSAGLAELNTGELFF	TGTGCTAGTGGTTCTTCCGCGGGACTAGCGGAGCTAAACACCGGGGAGCTGTTTTTT
NA	TRBJ1-4	TRBV6-5	NA	CASSYKGDEKLFF	TGTGCCAGCAGTTACAAGGGAGATGAAAAACTGTTTTTT
NA	TRBJ1-5	TRBV21-1	NA	CASSKTGTEQDQPQHF	TGTGCCAGCAGCAAAACCGGGACAGAGCAGGATCAGCCCCAGCATTTT
NA	TRBJ2-1	TRBV5-1	NA	CASSLAGNYLEEQFF	TGCGCCAGCAGCTTGGCCGGGAATTACCTAGAGGAGCAGTTCTTC
NA	TRBJ2-7	TRBV6-5	NA	CASSYGWDKPYEQYF	TGTGCCAGCAGTTACGGGTGGGACAAGCCCTACGAGCAGTACTTC
TRBD1	TRBJ2-1	TRBV4-3	once	CASSQEWDRGPNEQFF	TGCGCCAGCAGCCAAGAATGGGACAGGGGGCCCAATGAGCAGTTCTTC
NA	TRBJ2-3	TRBV4-3	few	CASSQDDSTDTQYF	TGCGCCAGCAGCCAAGATGACAGCACAGATACGCAGTATTTT
NA	TRBJ2-3	TRBV7-2	NA	CASSFQRRDTQYF	TGTGCCAGCAGCTTTCAGCGGAGAGATACGCAGTATTTT
NA	TRBJ2-2	TRBV6-5	NA	CASSYSPHVRGELFF	TGTGCCAGCAGTTACTCCCCACACGTGCGTGGGGAGCTGTTTTTT
TRBD1	TRBJ2-3	TRBV5-4	NA	CASSWEGGPPADTQYF	TGTGCCAGCTCCTGGGAAGGGGGCCCACCCGCAGATACGCAGTATTTT
NA	TRBJ2-5	TRBV6-5	NA	CASSYLGLAETQYF	TGTGCCAGCAGTTACTTAGGCCTAGCGGAGACCCAGTACTTC